The clone carrying this TCR beta chain was found many times. Its antigen is unidentified. The sample originates from a study of T cell repertoires in cytomegalovirus infection. Study-wide background: The public TCR beta signatures pointed to both CMV infection and matching HLA type.

Germline V gives CDR1 SGHNT, CDR2 YENEEA. The CDR3 runs 15 residues. Trimming removed 1 base from V and 6 bases from J; junction bases left unmatched: 5. TCRdb passed the reads through MiXCR, listing each CDR3 protein once. The top ten clones hold around 15% of a sample with around 270,000 distinct CDR3 sequences, approximately 9% of them seen once. Notes on the study in general: The cumulative frequency of public TCR beta families distinguished individuals who carried CMV together with the relevant HLA. CMV-specific HLA-C-restricted TCR beta clonotypes dominated the ex vivo response.

The sequence derives from a human donor in good health (CMV status not recorded). Some clones in this sample may be carry-over from other donors' samples. The V and J genes are TRBV11-3 and TRBJ2-1; 8 bases are shared with TRBD2. Sequenced: PBMCs. CDR3 DNA: TGTGCCAGCAGCTTAGGGACTAGCCAATTCAATGAGCAGTTCTTC. This sequence encodes CASSLGTSQFNEQFF.